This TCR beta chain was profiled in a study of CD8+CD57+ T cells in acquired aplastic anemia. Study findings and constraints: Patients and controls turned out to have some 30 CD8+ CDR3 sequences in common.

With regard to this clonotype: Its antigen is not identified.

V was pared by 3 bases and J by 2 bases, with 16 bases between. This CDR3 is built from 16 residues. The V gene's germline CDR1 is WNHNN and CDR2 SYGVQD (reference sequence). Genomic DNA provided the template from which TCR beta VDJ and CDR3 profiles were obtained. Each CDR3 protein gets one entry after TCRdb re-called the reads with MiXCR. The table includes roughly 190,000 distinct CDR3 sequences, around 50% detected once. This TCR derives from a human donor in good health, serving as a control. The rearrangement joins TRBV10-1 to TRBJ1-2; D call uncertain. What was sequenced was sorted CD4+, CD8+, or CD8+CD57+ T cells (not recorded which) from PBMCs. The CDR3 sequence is CASSELHVRPNYGYTF. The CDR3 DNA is TGCGCCAGCAGTGAATTACACGTTAGACCAAACTATGGCTACACCTTC.